This T cell receptor beta chain is drawn from a study of OX40 agonist ivuxolimab in advanced cancers. Study-wide context: Ivuxolimab was delivered to patients intravenously every 2 weeks at doses spanning 0.01 to 10 mg/kg. The study's findings and limits: It was not determined which antigens were specifically recognized by the peripheral T cells that had undergone clonal expansion. Expanded clones were, on average, more numerous among CD8+ T cells than CD4+.

Sample share makes this clone medium-sized. Its antigen is unidentified. Mismatch with germline at one junction end may stem from a read error. Clones were sequenced by immunoSEQ multiplex PCR, and TCRdb holds only the in-frame ones, with some missing. The table lists more than 80,000 clones, 70% to 90% of them singletons. This receptor was obtained from an adult with an advanced solid tumor such as melanoma, head and neck, liver or kidney cancer. The sequencing here drew on CD4+ or CD8+ T cells sorted from blood, taken in a trial of the OX40 agonist ivuxolimab.

The DNA of the CDR3 is TGTGCCAGTAGTCTAGATCACAGGGGAGATCGGCATTTT. Translating it yields CASSLDHRGDRHF. The rearrangement links TRBV19 to TRBJ1-5, with TRBD1 matching 7 bases. The germline V gene has CDR1 LNHDA and CDR2 SQIVND (reference sequence). The CDR3 extends over 13 amino acids. The whole variable domain, filled in from reference TRBV19 and TRBJ1-5, reads DGGITQSPKYLFRKEGQNVTLSCEQNLNHDAMYWYRQDPGQGLRLIYYSQIVNDFQKGDIAEGYSVSREKKESFPLTVTSAQKNPTAFYLCASSLDHRGDRHFGDGTRLSIL.